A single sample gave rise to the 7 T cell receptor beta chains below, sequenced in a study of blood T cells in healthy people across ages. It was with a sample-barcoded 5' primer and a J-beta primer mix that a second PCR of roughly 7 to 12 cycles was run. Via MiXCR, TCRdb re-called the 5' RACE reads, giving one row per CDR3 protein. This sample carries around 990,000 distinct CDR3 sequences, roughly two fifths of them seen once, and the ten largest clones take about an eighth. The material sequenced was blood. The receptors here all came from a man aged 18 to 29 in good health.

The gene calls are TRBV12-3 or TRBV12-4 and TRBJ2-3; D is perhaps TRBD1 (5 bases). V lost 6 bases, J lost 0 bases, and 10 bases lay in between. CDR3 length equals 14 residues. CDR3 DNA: TGTGCCAGCAGCTCGACAGCTAGCACAGATACGCAGTATTTT. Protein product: CASSSTASTDTQYF.

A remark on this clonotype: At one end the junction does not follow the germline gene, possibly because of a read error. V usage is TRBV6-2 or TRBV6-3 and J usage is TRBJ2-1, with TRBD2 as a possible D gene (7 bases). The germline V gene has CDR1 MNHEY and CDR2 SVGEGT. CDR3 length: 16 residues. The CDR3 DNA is TGTGCCAGCACCGAGGGGGGGCTCAAGTCCTGCAATGAGCAGTTCTTC. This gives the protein CASTEGGLKSCNEQFF.

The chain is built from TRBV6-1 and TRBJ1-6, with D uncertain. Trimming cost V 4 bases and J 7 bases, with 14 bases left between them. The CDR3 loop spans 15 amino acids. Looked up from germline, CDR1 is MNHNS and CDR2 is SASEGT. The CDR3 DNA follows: TGTGCCAGCAGTGCTCGCGAGGGTCGGAATTCACCCCTCCACTTT. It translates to CASSAREGRNSPLHF.

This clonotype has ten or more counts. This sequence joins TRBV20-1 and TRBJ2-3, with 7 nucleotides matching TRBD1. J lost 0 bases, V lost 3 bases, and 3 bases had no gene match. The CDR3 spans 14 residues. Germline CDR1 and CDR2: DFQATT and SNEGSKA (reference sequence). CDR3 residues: CSARDRPSTDTQYF. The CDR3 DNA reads TGCAGTGCTAGGGACAGGCCGAGCACAGATACGCAGTATTTT.

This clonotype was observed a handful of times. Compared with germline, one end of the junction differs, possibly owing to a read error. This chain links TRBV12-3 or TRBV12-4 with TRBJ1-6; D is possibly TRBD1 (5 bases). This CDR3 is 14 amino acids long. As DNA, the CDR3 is TGTGCCAGCAGTTTCGGGACCGATAATTCACCCCCCCACTTT. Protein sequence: CASSFGTDNSPPHF.

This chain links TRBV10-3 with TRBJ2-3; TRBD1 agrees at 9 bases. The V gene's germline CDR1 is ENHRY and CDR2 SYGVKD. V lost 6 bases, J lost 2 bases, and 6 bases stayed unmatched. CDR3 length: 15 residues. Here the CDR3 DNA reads TGTGCCATCAGGGCCGGGACAGGGATCACAGATACGCAGTATTTT. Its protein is CAIRAGTGITDTQYF.

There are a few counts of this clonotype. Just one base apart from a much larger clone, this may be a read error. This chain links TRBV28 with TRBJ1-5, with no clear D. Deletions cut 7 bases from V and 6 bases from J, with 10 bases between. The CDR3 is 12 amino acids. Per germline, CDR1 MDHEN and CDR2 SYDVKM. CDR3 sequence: CASTLGGQPQHF. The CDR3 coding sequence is TGTGCCAGCACCTTAGGTGGTCAGCCCCAGCATTTT.